This TCR beta chain was captured by sequencing in a study of CD8 T cells in Susac syndrome. RNA in amounts of roughly 0.5 to 1 ug was reverse transcribed with random hexamers. An immunoSEQ multiplex PCR generated amplified TCR beta CDR3 products spanning 54 Vbeta and 13 Jbeta. One entry per CDR3 protein, called by TCRdb with MiXCR from the immunoSEQ multiplex PCR reads. This sample has 150,000 to 180,000 distinct CDR3 sequences, with about 95% found just once. In Susac syndrome patients, recently defined diagnostic criteria for definite or probable disease were met. The table lists this clonotype with a count of one. This CDR3 has 13 amino acids. V was pared by 3 bases and J by 4 bases, with 11 bases between. CDR1 SQVTM and CDR2 ANQGSEA come from the germline V gene.

The sample taken for sequencing was CD4+ T cells from PBMCs. The receptor comes from a human donor with Susac syndrome. V and J are TRBV29-1 and TRBJ2-3, with D perhaps TRBD2 (6 bases). CDR3 in amino acids: CSVDRGSSDTQYF. Written as DNA, the CDR3 is TGCAGCGTTGATCGGGGGAGTTCAGATACGCAGTATTTT.